The entry below gives a single TCR beta chain sequence along with its context. Original processing notes: Amplifying reference gene primers gave estimates of nucleated cell counts. Generated by immunoSEQ multiplex PCR, the TCRdb table keeps only in-frame clones and is missing some. That table is the source of V, J and clone size, and D and trimming were worked out from the DNA. There are about 330,000 clones in the sample; about 92% occur only once, and approximately 17% lies in the top ten. This CDR3 comprises 15 residues. CDR1 is MDHEN and CDR2 is SYDVKM in the germline V gene. J was trimmed by 2 bases and V by 6 bases; bases with no gene match: 9. The source of the sample is a study of blood T cell repertoires in COVID-19. Study details: Samples taken during acute and convalescent COVID-19 were collected in the United States, Italy and Spain. T cells, B-cell-depleted T cells, or PBMCs provided the cDNA or gDNA that served as material.

Enrolled through a virtual design, the participants were between 18 and 89 years of age and came from about two dozen US areas. The sequenced sample was PBMCs or T cells enriched from blood (not recorded which). The chain recombines TRBV28 with TRBJ2-7, with TRBD2 matching 8 bases. The sequence derives from a woman aged 25 to 39 who had recovered from COVID-19. The CDR3 sequence: CASRVAGRLPYEQYF. The CDR3 DNA reads as TGTGCCAGCAGGGTAGCGGGGCGACTCCCCTACGAGCAGTACTTC.